Here is one T cell receptor beta chain with its context. The CDR3 totals 17 residues. Germline V CDR1 and CDR2: SEHNR, FQNEAQ (reference sequence). The trim removed 5 bases at V and 1 base at J, leaving 12 bases unmatched. This sample was taken from a study of cytomegalovirus exposure and HLA in healthy donors. Primers for the PCR totalled 60 Vbeta and 13 Jbeta. Data came from immunoSEQ multiplex PCR; TCRdb stores just in-frame clones and leaves some out. The sample has approximately 150,000 clones; roughly 65% are singletons. There were likely unrecorded immune exposures, though donors were nominally healthy when sampled.

The sequence was obtained from a man aged 55 to 70 in good health and CMV-seronegative. The V gene is TRBV7-9, the J gene TRBJ1-2; 8 bases align to TRBD1. Sequencing was carried out using PBMCs. The CDR3 loop reads CASSPPWTGTVNYGYTF. Here the CDR3 DNA reads TGTGCCAGCAGCCCTCCTTGGACAGGGACCGTTAACTATGGCTACACCTTC.